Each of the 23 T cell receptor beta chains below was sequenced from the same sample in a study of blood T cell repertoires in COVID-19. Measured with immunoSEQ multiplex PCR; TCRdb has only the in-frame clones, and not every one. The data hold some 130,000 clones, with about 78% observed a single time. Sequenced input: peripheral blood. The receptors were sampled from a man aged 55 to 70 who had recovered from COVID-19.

The CDR3 DNA follows: TGTGCCATCAGTGGCGGGACAGGGGTTCCGGTAAGTGAGCAGTTCTTC. This codes for CAISGGTGVPVSEQFF. The genes are TRBV10-3 and TRBJ2-1, with 10 nucleotides matching TRBD1. This CDR3 is built from 16 residues. CDR1 and CDR2 (germline): ENHRY, SYGVKD. After removal of 4 bases from V and 9 bases from J, the junction contained 12 bases not matched to a gene.

The CDR3 coding sequence is TGTGCCAGCAGCCCGTTGTATGGAACAGGGAACACAGATACGCAGTATTTT. Its protein product is CASSPLYGTGNTDTQYF. The genes are TRBV7-2 and TRBJ2-3; TRBD1 is a possible D gene (6 bases). V lost 5 bases and J 2 bases, leaving 20 bases between the germline ends. Germline V gene sequence: CDR1 SGHTA, CDR2 FQGNSA. This CDR3 is 17 amino acids long.

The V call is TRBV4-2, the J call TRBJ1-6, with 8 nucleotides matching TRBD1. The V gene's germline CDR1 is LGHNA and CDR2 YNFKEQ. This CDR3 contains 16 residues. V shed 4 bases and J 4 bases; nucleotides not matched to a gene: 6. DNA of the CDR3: TGTGCCAGCAGCCCGTTGACAGGGGTGTATAATTCACCCCTCCACTTT. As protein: CASSPLTGVYNSPLHF.

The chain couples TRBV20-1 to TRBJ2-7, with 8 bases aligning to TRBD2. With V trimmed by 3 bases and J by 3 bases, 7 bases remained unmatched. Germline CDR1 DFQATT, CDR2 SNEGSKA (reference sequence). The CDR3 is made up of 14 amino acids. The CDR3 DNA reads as TGCAGTGCTAGTCCTACTAGCGGCCTCTACGAGCAGTACTTC. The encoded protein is CSASPTSGLYEQYF.

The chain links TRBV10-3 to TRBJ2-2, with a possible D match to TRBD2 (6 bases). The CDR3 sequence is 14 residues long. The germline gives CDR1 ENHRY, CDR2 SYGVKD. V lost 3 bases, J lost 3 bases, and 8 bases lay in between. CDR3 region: CAISEGTDTGELFF. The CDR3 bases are TGTGCCATCAGTGAAGGGACTGACACCGGGGAGCTGTTTTTT.

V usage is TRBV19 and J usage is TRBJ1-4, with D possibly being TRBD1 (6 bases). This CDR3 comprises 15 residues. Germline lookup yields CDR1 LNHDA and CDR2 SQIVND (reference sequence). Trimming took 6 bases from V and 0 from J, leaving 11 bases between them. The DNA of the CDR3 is TGTGCCAGTAGGGGCAGGGGTGCAACTAATGAAAAACTGTTTTTT. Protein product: CASRGRGATNEKLFF.

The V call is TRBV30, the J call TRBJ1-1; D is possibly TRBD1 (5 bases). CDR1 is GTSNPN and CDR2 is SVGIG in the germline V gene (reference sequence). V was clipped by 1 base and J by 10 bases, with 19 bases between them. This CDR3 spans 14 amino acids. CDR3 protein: CAWSGLTGTSPAFF. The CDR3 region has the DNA TGTGCCTGGAGTGGACTTACCGGGACTAGCCCAGCTTTCTTT.

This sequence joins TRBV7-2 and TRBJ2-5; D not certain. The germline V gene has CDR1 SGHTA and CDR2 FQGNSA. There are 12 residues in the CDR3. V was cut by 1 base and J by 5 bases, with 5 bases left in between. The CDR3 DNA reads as TGTGCCAGCAGCTTAGATCCGGAGACCCAGTACTTC. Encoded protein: CASSLDPETQYF.

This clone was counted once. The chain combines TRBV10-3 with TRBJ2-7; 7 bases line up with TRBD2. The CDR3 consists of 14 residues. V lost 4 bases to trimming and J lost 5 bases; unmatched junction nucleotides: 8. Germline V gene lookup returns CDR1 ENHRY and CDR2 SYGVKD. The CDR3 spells CAISGASGYNEQYF. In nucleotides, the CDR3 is TGTGCCATCAGTGGGGCTAGCGGATACAACGAGCAGTACTTC.

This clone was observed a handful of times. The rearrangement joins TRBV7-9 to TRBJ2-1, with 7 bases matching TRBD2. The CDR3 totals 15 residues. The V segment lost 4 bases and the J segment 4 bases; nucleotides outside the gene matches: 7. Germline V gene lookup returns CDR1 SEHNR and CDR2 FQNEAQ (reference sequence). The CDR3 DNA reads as TGTGCCAGCAGCTGGATCGGGGGGTCTTACAATGAGCAGTTCTTC. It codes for CASSWIGGSYNEQFF.

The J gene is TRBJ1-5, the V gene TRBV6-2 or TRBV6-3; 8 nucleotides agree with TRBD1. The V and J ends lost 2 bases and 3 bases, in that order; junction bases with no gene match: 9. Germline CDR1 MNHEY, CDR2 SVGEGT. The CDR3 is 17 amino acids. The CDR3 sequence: CASSYPTGEKLNQPQHF. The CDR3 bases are TGTGCCAGCAGTTACCCGACAGGGGAAAAACTCAATCAGCCCCAGCATTTT.

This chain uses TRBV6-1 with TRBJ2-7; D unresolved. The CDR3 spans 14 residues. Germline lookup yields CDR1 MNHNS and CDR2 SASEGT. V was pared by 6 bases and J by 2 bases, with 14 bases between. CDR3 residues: CASSLGRRPYEQYF. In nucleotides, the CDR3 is TGTGCCAGCAGCCTTGGAAGGAGACCCTACGAGCAGTACTTC.

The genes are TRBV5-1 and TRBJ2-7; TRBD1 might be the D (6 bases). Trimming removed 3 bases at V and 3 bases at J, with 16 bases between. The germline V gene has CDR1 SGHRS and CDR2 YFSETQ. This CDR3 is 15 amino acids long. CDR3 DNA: TGCGCCAGCAGCTATACCGGGACAACGGACTACGAGCAGTACTTC. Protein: CASSYTGTTDYEQYF.

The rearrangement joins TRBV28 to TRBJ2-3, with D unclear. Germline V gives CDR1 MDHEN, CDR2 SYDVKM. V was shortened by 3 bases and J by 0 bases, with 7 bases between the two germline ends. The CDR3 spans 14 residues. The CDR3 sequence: CASSFMTSTDTQYF. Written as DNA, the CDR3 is TGTGCCAGCAGTTTTATGACTAGCACAGATACGCAGTATTTT.

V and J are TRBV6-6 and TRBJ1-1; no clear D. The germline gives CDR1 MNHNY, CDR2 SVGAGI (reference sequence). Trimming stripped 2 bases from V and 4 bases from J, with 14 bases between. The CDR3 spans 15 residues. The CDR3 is CASSYIGSSGTEAFF. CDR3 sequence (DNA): TGTGCCAGCAGTTACATAGGCAGCTCGGGCACTGAAGCTTTCTTT.

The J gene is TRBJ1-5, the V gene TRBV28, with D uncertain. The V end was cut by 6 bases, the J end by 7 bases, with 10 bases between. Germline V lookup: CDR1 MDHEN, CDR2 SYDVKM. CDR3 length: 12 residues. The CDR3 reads CASRPPGQPQHF. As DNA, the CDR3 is TGTGCCAGCAGACCGCCCGGGCAGCCCCAGCATTTT.

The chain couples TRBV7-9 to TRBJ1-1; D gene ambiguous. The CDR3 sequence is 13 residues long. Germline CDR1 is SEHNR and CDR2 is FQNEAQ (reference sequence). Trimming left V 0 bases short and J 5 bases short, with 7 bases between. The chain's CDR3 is CASSLAALTEAFF. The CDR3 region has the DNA TGTGCCAGCAGCTTAGCGGCTTTGACTGAAGCTTTCTTT. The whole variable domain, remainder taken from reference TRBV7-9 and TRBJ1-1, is DTGVSQNPRHKITKRGQNVTFRCDPISEHNRLYWYRQTLGQGPEFLTYFQNEAQLEKSRLLSDRFSAERPKGSFSTLEIQRTEQGDSAMYLCASSLAALTEAFFGQGTRLTVV.

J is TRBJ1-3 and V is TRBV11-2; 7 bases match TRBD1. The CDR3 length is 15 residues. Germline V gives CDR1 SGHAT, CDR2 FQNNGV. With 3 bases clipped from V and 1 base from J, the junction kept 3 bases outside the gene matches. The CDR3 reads CASSFNRGSGNTIYF. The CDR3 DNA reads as TGTGCCAGCAGCTTTAACAGGGGATCTGGAAACACCATATATTTT.

The DNA of the CDR3 is TGTGCCAGTAGTATCAATGGGCCCCACGAGCAGTACTTC. Its protein product is CASSINGPHEQYF. The rearrangement joins TRBV19 to TRBJ2-7; D gene uncertain. Per the germline V gene, CDR1 is LNHDA and CDR2 is SQIVND (reference sequence). The CDR3 has 13 amino acids. Trimming took 3 bases from V and 5 from J, leaving 11 bases between them.

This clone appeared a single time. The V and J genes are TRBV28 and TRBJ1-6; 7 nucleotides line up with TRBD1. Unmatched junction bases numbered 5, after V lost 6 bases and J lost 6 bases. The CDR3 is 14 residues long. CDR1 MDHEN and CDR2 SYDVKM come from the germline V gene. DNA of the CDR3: TGTGCCAGCAGGGAGGGGGCAGGTAATTCACCCCTCCACTTT. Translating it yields CASREGAGNSPLHF.

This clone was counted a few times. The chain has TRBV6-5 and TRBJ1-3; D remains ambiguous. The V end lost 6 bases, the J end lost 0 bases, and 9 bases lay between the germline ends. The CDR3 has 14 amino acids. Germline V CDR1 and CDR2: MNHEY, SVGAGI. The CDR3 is CASRGAASGNTIYF. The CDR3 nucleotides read TGTGCCAGCAGGGGCGCAGCCTCTGGAAACACCATATATTTT.

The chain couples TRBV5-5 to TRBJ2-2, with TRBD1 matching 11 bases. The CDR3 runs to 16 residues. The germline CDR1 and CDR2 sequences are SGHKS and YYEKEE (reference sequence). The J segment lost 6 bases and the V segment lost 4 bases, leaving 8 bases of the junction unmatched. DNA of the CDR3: TGTGCCAGCAGCGCCGGACAGGGGGCCAATGCCGGGGAGCTGTTTTTT. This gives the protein CASSAGQGANAGELFF.

The CDR3 DNA reads as TGTGCCAGCAGCGACGGGAGAGCCTCCTACGAGCAGTACTTC. Protein sequence: CASSDGRASYEQYF. This chain connects TRBV5-6 to TRBJ2-7; D possibly corresponds to TRBD2 (6 bases). The V gene's germline CDR1 is SGHDT and CDR2 YYEEEE. Trimming left V 4 bases short and J 0 bases short, with 11 bases between. The CDR3 extends over 14 amino acids.